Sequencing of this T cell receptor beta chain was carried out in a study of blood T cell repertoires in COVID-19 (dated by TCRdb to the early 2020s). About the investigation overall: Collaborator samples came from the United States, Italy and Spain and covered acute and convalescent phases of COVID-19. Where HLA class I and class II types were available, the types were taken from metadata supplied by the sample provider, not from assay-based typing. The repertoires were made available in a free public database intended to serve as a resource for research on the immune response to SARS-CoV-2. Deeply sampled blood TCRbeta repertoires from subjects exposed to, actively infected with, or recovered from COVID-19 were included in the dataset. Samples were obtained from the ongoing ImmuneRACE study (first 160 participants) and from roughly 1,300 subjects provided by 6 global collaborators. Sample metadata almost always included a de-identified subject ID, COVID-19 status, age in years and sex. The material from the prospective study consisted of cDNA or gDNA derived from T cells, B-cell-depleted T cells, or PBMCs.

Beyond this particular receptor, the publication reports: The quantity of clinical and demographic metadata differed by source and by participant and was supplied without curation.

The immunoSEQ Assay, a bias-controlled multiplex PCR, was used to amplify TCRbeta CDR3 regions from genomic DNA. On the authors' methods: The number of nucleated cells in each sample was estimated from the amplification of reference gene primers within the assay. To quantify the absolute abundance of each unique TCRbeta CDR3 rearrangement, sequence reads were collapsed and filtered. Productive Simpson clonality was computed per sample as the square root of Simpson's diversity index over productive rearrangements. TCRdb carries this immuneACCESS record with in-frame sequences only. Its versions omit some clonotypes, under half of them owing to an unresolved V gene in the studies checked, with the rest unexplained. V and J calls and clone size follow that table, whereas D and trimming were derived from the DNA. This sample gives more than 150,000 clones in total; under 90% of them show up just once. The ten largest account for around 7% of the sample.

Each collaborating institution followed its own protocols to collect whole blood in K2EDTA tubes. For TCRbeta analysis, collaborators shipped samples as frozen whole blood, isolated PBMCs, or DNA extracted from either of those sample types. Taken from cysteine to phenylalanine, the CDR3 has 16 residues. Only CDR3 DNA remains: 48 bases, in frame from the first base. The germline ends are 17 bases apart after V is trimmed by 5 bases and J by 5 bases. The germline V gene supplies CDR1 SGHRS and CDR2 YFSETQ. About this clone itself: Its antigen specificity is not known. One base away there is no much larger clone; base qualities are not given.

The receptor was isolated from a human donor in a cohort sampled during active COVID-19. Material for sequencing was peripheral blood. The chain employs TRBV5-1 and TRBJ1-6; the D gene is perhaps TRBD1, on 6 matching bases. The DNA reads TGCGCCAGCAGAGATCGGGGGGCTCACGATAATTCACCCCTCCACTTT. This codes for CASRDRGAHDNSPLHF.